The TCR beta chain described here comes from a study of beta chain features in type 1 diabetes. Overall study findings and caveats: Possible PCR preference for shorter templates applied equally to patients and controls.

There are a few counts of this clone. Its matching antigen is unknown. Since all of the isolated RNA was reverse transcribed, expressed TCRB transcripts were what got sequenced. Profiled with immunoSEQ multiplex PCR; TCRdb holds only in-frame clones, not every one. Among 810,000 or so clones listed, 15% to 20% were seen once. The CDR3 is made up of 18 amino acids. Germline V gene lookup returns CDR1 KGHSH and CDR2 LQKENI. Trimming at V came to 2 bases and at J to 0 bases, leaving 11 bases not matched to a gene. A CD45RO/CCR7/CD25/CD127/CD95/CD27 panel sorted naive, central memory, regulatory and stem cell-like memory CD4+ cells. Sorted populations all exceeded 95% purity.

The sequence was collected from a woman between 18 and 29 years old in good health. The source material was naive CD4+ T cells from blood. The rearrangement joins TRBV18 to TRBJ2-3, with 7 positions matching TRBD1. CDR3 amino acids: CASSPNAQGRASTDTQYF. CDR3 in DNA: TGTGCCAGCTCACCAAATGCACAGGGGAGAGCTAGCACAGATACGCAGTATTTT.